The TCR beta chain described here comes from a study of cytomegalovirus exposure and HLA in healthy donors. Broader study findings: In vitro testing confirmed a few CMV-associated chains as specific for CMV antigens. A later analysis linked a missense DCLRE1C variant to TCR beta V- and J-gene trimming.

PCR was performed using 60 Vbeta and 13 Jbeta primers. Only in-frame clones appear in the TCRdb table, and some are missing; sequencing was by immunoSEQ multiplex PCR. Of about 140,000 clones listed, around two thirds are singletons. This CDR3 is built from 14 residues. Deletions cut 6 bases from V and 0 bases from J, with 11 bases between. CDR1 and CDR2 from the germline V gene are MDHEN and SYDVKM. This clone appeared a single time. Its antigen remains unidentified. Sequencing used PBMCs. The chain has TRBV28 and TRBJ1-1, with D tentatively TRBD1 (6 bases). This receptor was identified in a woman aged 40 to 55 in good health and CMV-seronegative. CDR3 DNA sequence: TGTGCCAGCAGGATAGGGGGATTGAACACTGAAGCTTTCTTT. It specifies CASRIGGLNTEAFF.